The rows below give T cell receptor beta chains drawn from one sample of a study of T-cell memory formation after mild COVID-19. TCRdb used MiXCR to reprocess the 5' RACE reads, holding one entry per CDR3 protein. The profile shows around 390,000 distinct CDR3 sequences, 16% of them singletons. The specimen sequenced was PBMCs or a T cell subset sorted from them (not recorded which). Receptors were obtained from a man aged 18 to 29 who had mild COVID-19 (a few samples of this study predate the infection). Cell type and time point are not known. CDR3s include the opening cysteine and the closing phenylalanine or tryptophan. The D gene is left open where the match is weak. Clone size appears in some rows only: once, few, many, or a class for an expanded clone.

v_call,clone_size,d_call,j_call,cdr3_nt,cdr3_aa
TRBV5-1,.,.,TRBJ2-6,TGCGCCAGCAGGCAGACAGGCGGGGCCAACGTCCTGACTTTC,CASRQTGGANVLTF
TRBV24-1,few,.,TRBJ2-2,TGTGCCACCAGTGCGACGGACCGCGCCACCGGGGAGCTGTTTTTT,CATSATDRATGELFF
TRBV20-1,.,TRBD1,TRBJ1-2,TGCAGTGTAGCCCCAGGGGGCTCCTATGGCTACACCTTC,CSVAPGGSYGYTF
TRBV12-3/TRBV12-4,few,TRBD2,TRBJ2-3,TGTGCCAGCAGGAGAGGACTAGCGGGGCGGGGGGATACGCAGTATTTT,CASRRGLAGRGDTQYF
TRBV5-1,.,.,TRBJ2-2,TGCGCCAGCAGCTTGGAGTCCCAGGTATCGTCCGGGGAGCTGTTTTTT,CASSLESQVSSGELFF
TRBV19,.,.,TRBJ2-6,TGTGCCAGTAGTATGGCAGGGTGGGCTGGGGCCAACGTCCTGACTTTC,CASSMAGWAGANVLTF
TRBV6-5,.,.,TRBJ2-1,TGTGCCAGCAGTTACGAGTCACCCAGGGGGGACAATGAGCAGTTCTTC,CASSYESPRGDNEQFF
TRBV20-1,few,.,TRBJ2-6,TGCAGTGCGAACCAAAGGGGCGGCTCTGGGGCCAACGTCCTGACTTTC,CSANQRGGSGANVLTF
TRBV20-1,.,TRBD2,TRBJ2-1,TGCAGTGCCCACGGACTAGCGGGGGCCAATGAGCAGTTCTTC,CSAHGLAGANEQFF
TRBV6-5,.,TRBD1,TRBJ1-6,TGTGCCAGCTGGGACAGGGGTTATTCACCCCTCCACTTT,CASWDRGYSPLHF
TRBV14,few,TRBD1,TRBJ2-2,TGTGCCAGCAGCCAAGACCCTCTGGACAGGGGGGTTTGGTCCGGGGAGCTGTTTTTT,CASSQDPLDRGVWSGELFF
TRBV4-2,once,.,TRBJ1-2,TGTGCCAGCAGCCAAGCCCAGGGAGGGGGAGGCTATGGCTACACCTTC,CASSQAQGGGGYGYTF
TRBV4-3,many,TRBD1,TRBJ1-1,TGCGCCAGCAGCCGCCAGGTGGGACAGGGGGTTACCTTTGGGAACACTGAAGCTTTCTTT,CASSRQVGQGVTFGNTEAFF
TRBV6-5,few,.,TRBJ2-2,TGTGCCAGCAGTGACAAGAGAACTCGAGGCACCGGGGAGCTGTTTTTT,CASSDKRTRGTGELFF
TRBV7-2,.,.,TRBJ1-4,TGTGCCAGCAGCTTAGGACGGGCGGGGGAAAAACTGTTTTTT,CASSLGRAGEKLFF
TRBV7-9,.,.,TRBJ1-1,TGTGCCAGCAGCTCCGGGGGGGGAGCTGAAGCTTTCTTT,CASSSGGGAEAFF
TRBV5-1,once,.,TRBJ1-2,TGCGCCAGCAGCTTGGCGGGATCTAACTATGGCTACACCTTC,CASSLAGSNYGYTF
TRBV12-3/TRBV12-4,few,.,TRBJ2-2,TGTGCCAGCAGCCTCCCCCTCCTCCTCGGGGAGCTGTTTTTT,CASSLPLLLGELFF
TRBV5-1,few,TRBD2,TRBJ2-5,TGCGCCAGCAGCTTGGGACTAGCGGGGGCCGGAGTCCAAGAGACCCAGTACTTC,CASSLGLAGAGVQETQYF
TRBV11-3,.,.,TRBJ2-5,TGTGCCAGCAGCTTCGACCCTCAAGAGACCCAGTACTTC,CASSFDPQETQYF
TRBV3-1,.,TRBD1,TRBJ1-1,TGTGCCAGCAGCCTGACAGGGGAGTTGAACACTGAAGCTTTCTTT,CASSLTGELNTEAFF
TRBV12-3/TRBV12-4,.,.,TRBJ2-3,TGTGCCAGCAGCCTAGTTAGGGTAGATACGCAGTATTTT,CASSLVRVDTQYF
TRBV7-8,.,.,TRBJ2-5,TGTGCCAGCAGCTTTGAGGGGCCGCGGTCGGAGACCCAGTACTTC,CASSFEGPRSETQYF
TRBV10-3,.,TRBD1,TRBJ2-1,TGTGCCATCAGGCCCGGGACAGACTACAATGAGCAGTTCTTC,CAIRPGTDYNEQFF
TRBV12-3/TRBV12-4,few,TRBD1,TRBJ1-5,TGTGCCAGCAGTCCCTGGACAGGGGCATTTGGTGGAAATCAGCCCCAGCATTTT,CASSPWTGAFGGNQPQHF
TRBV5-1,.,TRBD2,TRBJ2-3,TGCGCCAGCAATCCGGGAGGCGGCAAGCAGTATTTT,CASNPGGGKQYF
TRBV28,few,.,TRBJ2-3,TGTGCCAGCAAATTACCCGGGGCGGGGGATACGCAGTATTTT,CASKLPGAGDTQYF
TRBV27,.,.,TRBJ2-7,TGTGCCACCACCGCATCGCGGTGGAGCGAGCAGTACTTC,CATTASRWSEQYF
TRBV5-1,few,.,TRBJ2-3,TGCGCCAGCAGCTTTCTTGGACCCACAGATACGCAGTATTTT,CASSFLGPTDTQYF
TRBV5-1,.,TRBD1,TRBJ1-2,TGCGCCAGCAGCCAAGGACAGGCACAGGTTCGCGGCTACACCTTC,CASSQGQAQVRGYTF
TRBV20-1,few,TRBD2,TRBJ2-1,TGCAGTGCTAGTGACTCTAGCGGGGGGGTAGATGAGCAGTTCTTC,CSASDSSGGVDEQFF
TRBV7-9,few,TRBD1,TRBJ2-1,TGTGCCAGCAGCTTGAGCAGGGGGTCCTACAATGAGCAGTTCTTC,CASSLSRGSYNEQFF
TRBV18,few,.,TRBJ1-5,TGTGCCAGCTCACCTCGCAGGGAGAGGTGGGGTCAGCCCCAGCATTTT,CASSPRRERWGQPQHF
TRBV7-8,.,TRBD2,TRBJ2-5,TGTGCCAGCAGCTTAGTTCGACTAGCGGGATTCCAAGAGACCCAGTACTTC,CASSLVRLAGFQETQYF
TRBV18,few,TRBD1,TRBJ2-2,TGTGCCAGCTCACCAGAGGGGGCGCGGTGGAAGTTTTTT,CASSPEGARWKFF
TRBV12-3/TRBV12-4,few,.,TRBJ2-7,TGTGCCAGCAGTTTTAGGCGGGAGCAGTACTTC,CASSFRREQYF